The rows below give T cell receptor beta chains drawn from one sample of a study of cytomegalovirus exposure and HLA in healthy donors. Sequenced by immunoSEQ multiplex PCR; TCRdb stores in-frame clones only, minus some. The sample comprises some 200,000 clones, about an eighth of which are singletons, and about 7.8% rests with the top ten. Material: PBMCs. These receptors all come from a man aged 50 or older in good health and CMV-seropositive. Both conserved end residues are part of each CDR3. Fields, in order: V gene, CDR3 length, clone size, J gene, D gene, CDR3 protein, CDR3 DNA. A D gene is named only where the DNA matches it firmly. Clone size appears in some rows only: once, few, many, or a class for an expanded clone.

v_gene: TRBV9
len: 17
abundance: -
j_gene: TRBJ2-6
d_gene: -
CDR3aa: CASTKRGDTSGANVLTF
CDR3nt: TGTGCCAGCACTAAAAGGGGCGATACCTCTGGGGCCAACGTCCTGACTTTC

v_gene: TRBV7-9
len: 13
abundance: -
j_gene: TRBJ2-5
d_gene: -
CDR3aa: CASSLSSQETQYF
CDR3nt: TGTGCCAGCAGCTTATCCTCCCAAGAGACCCAGTACTTC

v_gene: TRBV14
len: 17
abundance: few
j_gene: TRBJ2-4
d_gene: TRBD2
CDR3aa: CASITYVSGGAENIQYF
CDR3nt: TGTGCCAGCATCACGTACGTCAGCGGGGGGGCCGAAAACATTCAGTACTTC

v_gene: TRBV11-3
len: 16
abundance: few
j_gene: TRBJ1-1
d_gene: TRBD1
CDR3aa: CASSPGQGWWNTEAFF
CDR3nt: TGTGCCAGCAGCCCCGGACAGGGCTGGTGGAACACTGAAGCTTTCTTT

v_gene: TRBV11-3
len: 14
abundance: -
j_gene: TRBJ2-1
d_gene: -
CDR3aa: CASTEATSYNEQFF
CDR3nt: TGTGCCAGCACCGAAGCGACCTCCTACAATGAGCAGTTCTTC

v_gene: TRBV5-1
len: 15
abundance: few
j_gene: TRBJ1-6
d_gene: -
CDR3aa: CASSLRQGGDSPLHF
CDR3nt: TGCGCCAGCAGCTTGAGGCAGGGAGGGGATTCACCCCTCCACTTT

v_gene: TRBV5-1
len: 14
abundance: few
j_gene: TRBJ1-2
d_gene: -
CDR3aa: CASSSPGHADGYTF
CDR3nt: TGCGCCAGCAGCTCTCCGGGACATGCAGATGGCTACACCTTC

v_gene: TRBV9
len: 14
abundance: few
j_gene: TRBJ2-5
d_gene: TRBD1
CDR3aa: CASSVGRTGETQYF
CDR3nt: TGTGCCAGCAGCGTAGGCCGGACAGGGGAGACCCAGTACTTC

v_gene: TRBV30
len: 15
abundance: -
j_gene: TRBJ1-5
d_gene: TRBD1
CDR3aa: CAWSEMGQGLRPQHF
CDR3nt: TGTGCCTGGAGTGAGATGGGACAGGGATTACGGCCCCAGCATTTT

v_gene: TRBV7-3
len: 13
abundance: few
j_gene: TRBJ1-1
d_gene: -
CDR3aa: CASSLVAGIEAFF
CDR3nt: TGTGCCAGCAGCTTAGTTGCGGGGATTGAAGCTTTCTTT

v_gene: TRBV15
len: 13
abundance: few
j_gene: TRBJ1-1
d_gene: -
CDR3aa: CATSRATRTEAFF
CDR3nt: TGTGCCACCAGCAGAGCAACCCGGACTGAAGCTTTCTTT

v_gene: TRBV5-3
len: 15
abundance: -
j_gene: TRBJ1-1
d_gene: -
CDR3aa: CARSLGWQGGTEAFF
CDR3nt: TGTGCCAGAAGCTTGGGCTGGCAGGGTGGGACTGAAGCTTTCTTT

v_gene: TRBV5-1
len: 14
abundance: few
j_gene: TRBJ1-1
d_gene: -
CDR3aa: CASSLERLNTEAFF
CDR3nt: TGCGCCAGCAGCTTGGAGCGACTGAACACTGAAGCTTTCTTT

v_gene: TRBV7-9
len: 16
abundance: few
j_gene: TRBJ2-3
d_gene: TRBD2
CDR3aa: CASSPRQRGSTDTQYF
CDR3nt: TGTGCCAGCAGCCCTAGGCAGCGGGGTAGCACAGATACGCAGTATTTT

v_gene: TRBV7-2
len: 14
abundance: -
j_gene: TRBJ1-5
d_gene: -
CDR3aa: CASSFSRVNQPQHF
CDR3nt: TGTGCCAGCAGTTTTTCCAGGGTCAATCAGCCCCAGCATTTT

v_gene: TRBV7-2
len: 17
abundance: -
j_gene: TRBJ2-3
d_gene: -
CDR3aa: CASSPSRGLPILDTQYF
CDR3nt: TGTGCCAGCAGCCCCTCGCGGGGGCTCCCTATATTGGATACGCAGTATTTT

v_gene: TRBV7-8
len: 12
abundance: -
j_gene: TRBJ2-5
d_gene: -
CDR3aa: CASSIPGSWGYF
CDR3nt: TGTGCCAGCAGCATACCCGGGAGTTGGGGGTACTTC

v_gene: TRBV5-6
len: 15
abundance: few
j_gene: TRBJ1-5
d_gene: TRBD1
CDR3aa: CASNIQGPSNQPQHF
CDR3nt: TGTGCCAGCAACATACAGGGGCCCTCCAATCAGCCCCAGCATTTT

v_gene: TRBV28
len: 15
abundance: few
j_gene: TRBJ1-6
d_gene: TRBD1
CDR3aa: CASSFRGRLNSPLHF
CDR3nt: TGTGCCAGCAGTTTCAGGGGGCGGCTGAATTCACCCCTCCACTTT

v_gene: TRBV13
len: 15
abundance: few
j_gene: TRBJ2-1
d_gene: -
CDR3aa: CASSSLGTSYNEQFF
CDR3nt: TGTGCCAGCAGCTCCCTGGGGACTTCCTACAATGAGCAGTTCTTC

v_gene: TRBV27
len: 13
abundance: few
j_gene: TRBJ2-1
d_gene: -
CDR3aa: CASIAAWKNEQFF
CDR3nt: TGTGCCAGCATAGCGGCGTGGAAGAATGAGCAGTTCTTC

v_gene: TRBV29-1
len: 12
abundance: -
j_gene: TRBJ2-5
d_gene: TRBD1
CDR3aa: CSGRTGLETQYF
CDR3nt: TGCAGCGGCCGGACAGGGTTGGAGACCCAGTACTTC

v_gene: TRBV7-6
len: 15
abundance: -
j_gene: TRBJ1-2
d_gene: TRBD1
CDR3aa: CASSTRTGRDYGYTF
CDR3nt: TGTGCCAGCAGCACTCGGACAGGGAGGGACTATGGCTACACCTTC

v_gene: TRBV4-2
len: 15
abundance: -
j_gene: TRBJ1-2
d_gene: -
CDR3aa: CASRASGVMNYGYTF
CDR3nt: TGTGCCAGCAGGGCCAGCGGAGTGATGAACTATGGCTACACCTTC

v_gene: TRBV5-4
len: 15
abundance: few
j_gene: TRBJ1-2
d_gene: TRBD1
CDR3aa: CASSSGQGRNYGYTF
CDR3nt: TGTGCCAGCAGCTCGGGACAGGGAAGGAACTATGGCTACACCTTC

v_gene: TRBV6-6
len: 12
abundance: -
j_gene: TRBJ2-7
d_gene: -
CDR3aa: CASNTGAYEQYF
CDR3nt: TGTGCCAGCAACACGGGGGCCTACGAGCAGTACTTC

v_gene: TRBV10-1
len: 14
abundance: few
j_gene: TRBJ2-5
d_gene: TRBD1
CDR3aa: CASIWTGETETQYF
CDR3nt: TGCGCCAGCATATGGACAGGGGAGACAGAGACCCAGTACTTC

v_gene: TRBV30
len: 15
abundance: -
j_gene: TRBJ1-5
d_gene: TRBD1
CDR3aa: CAWSSSTGGNQPQHF
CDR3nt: TGTGCCTGGAGCAGCTCAACAGGGGGTAATCAGCCCCAGCATTTT

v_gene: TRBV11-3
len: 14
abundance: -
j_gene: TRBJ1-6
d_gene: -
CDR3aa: CASSLTGSNSPLHF
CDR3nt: TGTGCCAGCAGCTTAACAGGGTCGAATTCACCCCTCCACTTT

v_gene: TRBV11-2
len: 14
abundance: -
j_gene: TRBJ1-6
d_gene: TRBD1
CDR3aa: CASSNDRVGSPLHF
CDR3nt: TGTGCCAGCAGCAATGACAGGGTGGGTTCACCCCTCCACTTT

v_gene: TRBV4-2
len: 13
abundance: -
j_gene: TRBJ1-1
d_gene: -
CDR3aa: CASSPGGNTEAFF
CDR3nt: TGTGCCAGCAGCCCCGGGGGTAACACTGAAGCTTTCTTT

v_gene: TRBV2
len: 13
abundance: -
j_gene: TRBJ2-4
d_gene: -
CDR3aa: CASSDGTGSIQYF
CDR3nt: TGTGCCAGCAGTGATGGAACCGGGAGCATTCAGTACTTC

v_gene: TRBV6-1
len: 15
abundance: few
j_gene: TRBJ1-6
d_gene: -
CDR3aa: CASSVQGHNPGPLHF
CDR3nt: TGTGCCAGCAGCGTTCAAGGACACAATCCAGGACCCCTCCACTTT

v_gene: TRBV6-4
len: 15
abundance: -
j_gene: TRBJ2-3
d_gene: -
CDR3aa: CASSGELTSTDTQYF
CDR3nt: TGTGCCAGCAGTGGGGAGCTTACTAGCACAGATACGCAGTATTTT

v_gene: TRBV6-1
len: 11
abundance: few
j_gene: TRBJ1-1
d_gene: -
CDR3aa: CAGAGWTEAFF
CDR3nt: TGCGCCGGGGCGGGGTGGACTGAAGCTTTCTTT

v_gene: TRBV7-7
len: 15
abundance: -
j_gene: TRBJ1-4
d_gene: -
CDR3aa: CASSAREGGKEKLFF
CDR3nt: TGTGCCAGCAGCGCCAGAGAGGGGGGGAAGGAAAAACTGTTTTTT

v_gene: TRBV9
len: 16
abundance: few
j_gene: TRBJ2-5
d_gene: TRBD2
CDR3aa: CASSVISGGAGETQYF
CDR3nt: TGTGCCAGCAGCGTGATAAGCGGGGGGGCCGGTGAGACCCAGTACTTC

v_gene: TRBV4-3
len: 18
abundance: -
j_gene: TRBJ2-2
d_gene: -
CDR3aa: CASSHLGGGATNTGELFF
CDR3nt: TGCGCCAGCAGCCACCTGGGTGGGGGGGCGACGAACACCGGGGAGCTGTTTTTT

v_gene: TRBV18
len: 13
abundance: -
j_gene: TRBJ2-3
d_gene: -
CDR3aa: CASSPTYTDTQYF
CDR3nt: TGTGCCAGCTCACCAACCTACACAGATACGCAGTATTTT

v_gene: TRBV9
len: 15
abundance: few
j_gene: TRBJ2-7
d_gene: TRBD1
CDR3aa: CASSVGQGASYEQYF
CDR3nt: TGTGCCAGCAGCGTAGGGCAGGGGGCGTCCTACGAGCAGTACTTC

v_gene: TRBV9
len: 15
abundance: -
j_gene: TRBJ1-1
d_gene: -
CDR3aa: CASSVGNSVNTEAFF
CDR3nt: TGTGCCAGCAGCGTTGGAAACAGTGTGAACACTGAAGCTTTCTTT

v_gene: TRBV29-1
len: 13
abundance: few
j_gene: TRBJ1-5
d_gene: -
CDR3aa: CSVEGAVGQPQHF
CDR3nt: TGCAGCGTTGAGGGGGCGGTCGGTCAGCCCCAGCATTTT

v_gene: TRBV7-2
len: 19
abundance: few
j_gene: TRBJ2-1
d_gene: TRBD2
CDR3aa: CASSLAGSLAGGSYNEQFF
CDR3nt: TGTGCCAGCAGCTTAGCGGGTTCACTAGCGGGGGGGTCATACAATGAGCAGTTCTTC